The TCR beta chain described here comes from a study of blood T cells in healthy people across ages. This clonotype turned up a few times. Using a J-beta primer mix together with a sample-barcoded 5' primer, a second PCR was run for about 6 to 11 cycles. Sequencing of every sample gave 3 million or more CDR3-containing paired-end reads. Each CDR3 protein gets one entry after TCRdb re-called the 5' RACE reads with MiXCR. The sample shows 500,000 to 650,000 distinct CDR3 sequences, 27% of them seen only once. The CDR3 contains 14 residues. Unmatched junction bases numbered 1, after V lost 2 bases and J lost 4 bases. Germline CDR1 and CDR2: SGDLS and YYNGEE. Another study also made use of these data, one on T cells of mothers and their children.

The TCR was taken from a boy between 2 and 10 years old in good health. Source material: blood. The rearrangement joins TRBV9 to TRBJ2-2, with 8 nucleotides matching TRBD2. CDR3 protein: CASSVGLVTGELFF. Here the CDR3 DNA reads TGTGCCAGCAGCGTGGGACTAGTCACCGGGGAGCTGTTTTTT.